These 19 T cell receptor beta chains were all obtained from the same sample, sequenced in a study of control samples from healthy donors and cancer patients. Sequenced by immunoSEQ multiplex PCR; TCRdb stores in-frame clones only, minus some. The table includes 95,000 to 150,000 clones, roughly nine tenths detected once. Sequencing was carried out using blood. These receptors all stem from a woman under 30 in good health.

The chain employs TRBV10-2 and TRBJ2-3; no definite D call. Germline CDR1 and CDR2: WSHSY and SAAADI. The CDR3 totals 13 residues. V lost 8 bases and J lost 2, with 11 bases in between. CDR3 DNA sequence: TGCGCCAGCGGTACGTCGGACACAGATACGCAGTATTTT. Translating gives CASGTSDTDTQYF.

This clone was observed once. This chain uses TRBV2 with TRBJ1-5; D gene unclear. Trimming pared 6 bases from V and 5 bases from J, leaving 11 bases between. In germline, CDR1 is SNHLY, CDR2 FYNNEI. This CDR3 contains 13 residues. CDR3 protein: CASRKDGDQPQHF. The CDR3, as DNA: TGTGCCAGCAGGAAGGACGGTGATCAGCCCCAGCATTTT.

The rearrangement links TRBV2 to TRBJ2-3, with TRBD2 as a possible D gene (6 bases). Germline-derived CDR1 and CDR2 are SNHLY and FYNNEI. The CDR3 is made up of 14 amino acids. V lost 0 bases and J lost 6, with 10 bases in between. CDR3 bases: TGTGCCAGCAGTGAAGCGGCTAGCGAGGATACGCAGTATTTT. Amino acid sequence: CASSEAASEDTQYF.

V and J are TRBV24-1 and TRBJ1-2; 8 bases fit TRBD1. Germline assignment: CDR1 KGHDR and CDR2 SFDVKD. J gave up 2 bases and V 4 bases, and 17 bases lay outside the gene matches. The CDR3 runs to 19 residues. The CDR3 region is CATSESTGGRQGRNYGYTF. DNA of the CDR3: TGTGCCACCAGTGAGTCTACAGGGGGTCGTCAAGGGAGAAACTATGGCTACACCTTC.

The J gene is TRBJ1-6, the V gene TRBV28; D unclear. Per germline, CDR1 MDHEN and CDR2 SYDVKM. This CDR3 has 15 residues. V gave up 3 bases and J gave up 5 bases, with 11 bases separating them. This chain's CDR3 is CASSLVGGNNSPLHF. DNA for the CDR3: TGTGCCAGCAGTTTGGTGGGAGGTAATAATTCACCCCTCCACTTT.

V usage is TRBV14 and J usage is TRBJ2-7; the D gene could be TRBD1 or TRBD2 (5 bases each). V was shortened by 1 base and J by 5 bases, with 21 bases between the two germline ends. Germline CDR1 SGHDN, CDR2 FVKESK. This CDR3 has 17 amino acids. The CDR3 DNA reads as TGTGCCAGCAGCCAAGTCGGAGCGAAGGGGAGCCCCCACGAGCAGTACTTC. Its translation: CASSQVGAKGSPHEQYF.

The genes are TRBV27 and TRBJ2-7, with 8 bases matching TRBD1. CDR3 length: 16 residues. Trimming at V came to 3 bases and at J to 0 bases, leaving 7 bases not matched to a gene. Germline CDR1 reads MNHEY; CDR2 reads SMNVEV (reference sequence). The chain's CDR3 is CASSFSSGGTSYEQYF. The DNA of the CDR3 is TGTGCCAGCAGTTTCAGCTCAGGGGGCACCTCCTACGAGCAGTACTTC.

This clone has only one observation. The J gene is TRBJ1-1, the V gene TRBV27; maybe TRBD1 (5 bases). The CDR3 runs to 16 residues. The ends were cut back, 6 bases at V and 7 bases at J, with 24 bases in the middle. From germline, CDR1 is MNHEY and CDR2 SMNVEV (reference sequence). CDR3 sequence (DNA): TGTGCCAGCAGATTAATAGGCGTGGGCAGGGAAGGTGAAGCTTTCTTT. Its translation is CASRLIGVGREGEAFF.

The chain combines TRBV4-3 with TRBJ1-1; D is possibly TRBD1 (6 bases). Looked up from germline, CDR1 is LGHNA and CDR2 is YSLEER. The CDR3 has 16 amino acids. The ends were cut back, 2 bases at V and 5 bases at J, with 18 bases in the middle. The DNA of the CDR3 is TGCGCCAGCAGCCAAATCGTTGGGGGGGCGGATACTGAAGCTTTCTTT. This sequence encodes CASSQIVGGADTEAFF.

The rearrangement joins TRBV4-3 to TRBJ2-7; 7 bases are shared with TRBD1. Trimming cost V 6 bases and J 4 bases; bases outside gene matches: 6. Germline V gene data show CDR1 as LGHNA and CDR2 as YSLEER. This CDR3 comprises 13 residues. The CDR3 DNA sequence: TGCGCCAGCAGTCGGGGACAGAATTACGAGCAGTACTTC. Translated: CASSRGQNYEQYF.

A word on this clone: Other nucleotide sequences in the sample specify the same CDR3. The rearrangement uses TRBV7-2 and TRBJ1-1; D is unresolved. Germline lookup yields CDR1 SGHTA and CDR2 FQGNSA. The V end lost 1 base, the J end lost 1 base, and 4 bases lay between the germline ends. The CDR3 is 13 residues long. The CDR3 here is CASSLVKNTEAFF. CDR3 bases: TGTGCCAGCAGCTTAGTCAAGAACACTGAAGCTTTCTTT.

This clone was picked up one time. One end of the junction fails to match germline, which may point to a read error. V gene TRBV28 combines with J gene TRBJ2-3, with a tentative D call TRBD2 (7 bases). Germline CDR1 reads MDHEN; CDR2 reads SYDVKM. This CDR3 has 15 amino acids. Written as DNA, the CDR3 is TGCCTCGTGCAAGGGCCGGGGGGCCGCACAGATACGCAGTATTTT. It translates to CLVQGPGGRTDTQYF.

V usage is TRBV6-6 and J usage is TRBJ2-2, with 9 nucleotides matching TRBD1. Germline trimming cut 6 bases from V and 7 bases from J; bases unmatched to any gene: 12. CDR1 and CDR2 (germline): MNHNY, SVGAGI (reference sequence). This CDR3 contains 16 residues. The CDR3 sequence: CASRLGGTGRGGELFF. Written as DNA, the CDR3 is TGTGCCAGCAGACTTGGGGGGACAGGGCGAGGCGGGGAGCTGTTTTTT.

J is TRBJ2-7 and V is TRBV6-2 or TRBV6-3, with D tentatively TRBD1 (7 bases). V dropped 4 bases and J dropped 3 bases, with 13 bases sitting between them. CDR3 length: 14 residues. CDR1 MNHEY and CDR2 SVGEGT come from the germline V gene. The CDR3 protein is CASSSAGGFYEQYF. The CDR3, as DNA: TGTGCCAGCAGTTCGGCAGGGGGGTTCTACGAGCAGTACTTC.

This clone came up many times. The rearrangement links TRBV6-5 to TRBJ1-5; 8 nucleotides agree with TRBD1. With V trimmed by 6 bases and J by 5 bases, 6 bases remained unmatched. CDR1 is MNHEY, CDR2 SVGAGI, per germline. The CDR3 loop spans 14 amino acids. CDR3 protein: CASRDRGEDQPQHF. The CDR3 DNA sequence: TGTGCCAGCAGAGACAGGGGCGAGGATCAGCCCCAGCATTTT.

J is TRBJ2-2 and V is TRBV14; 8 bases map to TRBD2. The germline V gene has CDR1 SGHDN and CDR2 FVKESK. The ends lost 0 bases at V and 5 bases at J; junction bases unmatched: 14. The length of the CDR3 is 19 residues. The chain's CDR3 is CASSQDNLAGRAGTGELFF. The CDR3 region has the DNA TGTGCCAGCAGCCAAGACAACTTAGCGGGGAGGGCCGGAACCGGGGAGCTGTTTTTT.

This clone was detected only once. The CDR3 protein is CASSYPLGGGATDTQYF. The CDR3 DNA is TGTGCCAGCAGTTACCCCCTGGGCGGGGGGGCCACAGATACGCAGTATTTT. This chain links TRBV6-2 or TRBV6-3 with TRBJ2-3, with 9 bases aligning to TRBD2. Germline V gene data show CDR1 as MNHEY and CDR2 as SVGEGT. The V and J ends lost 2 bases and 2 bases, in that order; junction bases with no gene match: 8. This CDR3 is built from 17 residues.

V and J are TRBV9 and TRBJ2-1; 12 nucleotides match TRBD2. Germline V gives CDR1 SGDLS, CDR2 YYNGEE. V lost 3 bases and J lost 3; bases outside the gene matches: 4. This CDR3 is 16 amino acids long. CDR3 sequence (DNA): TGTGCCAGCAGCGGGACTAGCGGGAAAAACTACAATGAGCAGTTCTTC. Translated, it gives CASSGTSGKNYNEQFF.

CDR3 coding DNA: TGTGCCACCAGTGATAAGACAAGAACCTACAATGAGCAGTTCTTC. Translated, it gives CATSDKTRTYNEQFF. The chain uses TRBV24-1 and TRBJ2-1; no reliable D call. Trimming shortened V by 3 bases and J by 2 bases, and 10 bases separated the two germline ends. From germline, CDR1 is KGHDR and CDR2 SFDVKD. The CDR3 contains 15 residues.